This T cell receptor beta chain was observed in a study of blood T cell repertoires in COVID-19. Only in-frame clones appear in the TCRdb table, and some are missing; sequencing was by immunoSEQ multiplex PCR. The sample shows some 150,000 clones, roughly 84% of them seen only once. CDR1 is SQVTM, CDR2 ANQGSEA, per germline. This CDR3 spans 15 amino acids. The germline V and J ends were trimmed by 5 bases and 0 bases, with 14 bases remaining between them. This receptor was identified in a woman aged 45-60 years with acute or convalescent COVID-19. Sequenced: peripheral blood. The V gene is TRBV29-1, the J gene TRBJ1-5; maybe TRBD1 (5 bases). CDR3 in amino acids: CSVQTSGDSNQPQHF. The CDR3 DNA sequence: TGCAGCGTTCAAACGTCGGGGGATAGCAATCAGCCCCAGCATTTT.